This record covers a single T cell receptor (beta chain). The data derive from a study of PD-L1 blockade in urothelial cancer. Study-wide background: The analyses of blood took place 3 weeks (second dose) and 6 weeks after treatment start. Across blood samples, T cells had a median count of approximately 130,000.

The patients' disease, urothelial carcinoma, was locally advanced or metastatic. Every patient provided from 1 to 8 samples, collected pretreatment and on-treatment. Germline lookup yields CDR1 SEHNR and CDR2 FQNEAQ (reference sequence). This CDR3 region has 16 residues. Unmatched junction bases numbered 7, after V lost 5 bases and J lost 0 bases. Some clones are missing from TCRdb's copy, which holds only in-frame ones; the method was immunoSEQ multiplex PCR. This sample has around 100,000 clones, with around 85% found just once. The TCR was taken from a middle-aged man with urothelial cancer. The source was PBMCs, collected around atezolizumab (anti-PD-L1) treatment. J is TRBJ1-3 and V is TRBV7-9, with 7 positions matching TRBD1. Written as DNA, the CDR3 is TGTGCCAGCAGCACCGGACAGGCACTCTCTGGAAACACCATATATTTT. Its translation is CASSTGQALSGNTIYF.